The T cell receptor beta chain described here comes from a study of blood T cell repertoires in COVID-19. Authors' processing steps: Nucleated cell counts were estimated from reference gene primer amplification. Libraries were prepared by immunoSEQ multiplex PCR; TCRdb keeps only in-frame clonotypes and omits some of them. V, J and clone size are those of that table, while D and trimming were read from the DNA. This sample has 150,000 to 200,000 clones, with 75% to 90% found just once. Categorization into cohorts depended on clinical history that participants reported. Germline values: CDR1 SGHDT, CDR2 YYEEEE. Trimming took off 5 bases at V and 4 bases at J, with 9 bases between the two ends. The CDR3 contains 13 residues.

Sequencing was done on a sample of PBMCs or T cells enriched from blood (not recorded which). The receptor's source is a woman in her fifties or sixties who had recovered from COVID-19. The J gene is TRBJ2-2, the V gene TRBV5-6; a weak D match, TRBD1 (5 bases). DNA of the CDR3: TGTGCCAGCAGTTGGACACGCACCGGGGAGCTGTTTTTT. It specifies CASSWTRTGELFF.